Sequencing of this T cell receptor (beta chain) was carried out in a study of CD8 T cells in ankylosing spondylitis. Using its own MiXCR run on the 5' RACE reads, TCRdb lists one record per CDR3 protein. The table lists about 150,000 distinct CDR3 sequences, around a third of them singletons, with 6% in the top ten. This CDR3 has 15 amino acids. V lost 5 bases and J lost 5; bases outside the gene matches: 9. The germline V gene has CDR1 SGHAT and CDR2 FQNNGV. Sequenced material: synovial fluid, either unsorted or a sorted T cell fraction (not recorded which). The origin of this receptor is a male donor with ankylosing spondylitis. J is TRBJ1-5 and V is TRBV11-2, with TRBD1 identical over 7 bases. This CDR3 reads CASSIGGTDYQPQHF. The CDR3 DNA sequence: TGTGCCAGCAGCATCGGCGGGACAGACTATCAGCCCCAGCATTTT. Together with reference TRBV11-2 and TRBJ1-5, the CDR3 gives the full variable domain: EAGVAQSPRYKIIEKRQSVAFWCNPISGHATLYWYQQILGQGPKLLIQFQNNGVVDDSQLPKDRFSAERLKGVDSTLKIQPAKLEDSAVYLCASSIGGTDYQPQHFGDGTRLSIL.